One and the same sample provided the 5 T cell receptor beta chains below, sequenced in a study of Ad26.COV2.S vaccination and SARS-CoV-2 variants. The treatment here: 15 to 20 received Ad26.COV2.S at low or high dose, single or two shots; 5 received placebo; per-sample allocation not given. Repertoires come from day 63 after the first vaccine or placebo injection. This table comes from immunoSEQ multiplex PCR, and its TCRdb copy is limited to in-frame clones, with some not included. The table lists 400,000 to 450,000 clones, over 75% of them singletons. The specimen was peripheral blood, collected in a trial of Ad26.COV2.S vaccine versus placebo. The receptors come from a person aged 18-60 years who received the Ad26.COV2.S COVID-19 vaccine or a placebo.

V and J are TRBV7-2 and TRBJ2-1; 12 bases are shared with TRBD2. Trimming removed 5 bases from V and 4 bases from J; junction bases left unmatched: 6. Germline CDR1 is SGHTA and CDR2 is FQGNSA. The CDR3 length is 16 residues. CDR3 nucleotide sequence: TGTGCCAGCAGCCCCCGACTAGCGGGAGTGTACAATGAGCAGTTCTTC. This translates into CASSPRLAGVYNEQFF.

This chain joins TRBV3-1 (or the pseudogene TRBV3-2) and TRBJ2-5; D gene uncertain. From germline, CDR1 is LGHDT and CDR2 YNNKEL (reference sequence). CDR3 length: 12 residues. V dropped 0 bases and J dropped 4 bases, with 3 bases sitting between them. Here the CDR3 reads CASSQDTETQYF. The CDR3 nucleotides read TGTGCCAGCAGCCAAGATACAGAGACCCAGTACTTC.

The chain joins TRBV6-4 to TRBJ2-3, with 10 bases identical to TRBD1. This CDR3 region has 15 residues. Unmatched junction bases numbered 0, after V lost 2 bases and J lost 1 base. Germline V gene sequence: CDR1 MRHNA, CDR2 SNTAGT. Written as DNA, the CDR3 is TGTGCCAGCAGTGACGGGACAGGGGGCACAGATACGCAGTATTTT. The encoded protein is CASSDGTGGTDTQYF.

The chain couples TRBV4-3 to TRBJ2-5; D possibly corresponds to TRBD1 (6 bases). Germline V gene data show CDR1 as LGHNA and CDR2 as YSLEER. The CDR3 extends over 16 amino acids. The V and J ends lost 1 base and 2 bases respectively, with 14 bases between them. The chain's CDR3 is CASSQGNRDKQETQYF. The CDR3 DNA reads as TGCGCCAGCAGCCAAGGGAACCGGGACAAACAAGAGACCCAGTACTTC.

The CDR3 loop is CASSEQQGATEAFF. The CDR3 bases are TGTGCCAGCAGTGAGCAACAGGGGGCCACTGAAGCTTTCTTT. The rearrangement uses TRBV6-1 and TRBJ1-1; TRBD1 matches 9 bases. CDR1 and CDR2 (germline): MNHNS, SASEGT. This CDR3 has 14 residues. With 3 bases clipped from V and 4 bases from J, the junction kept 3 bases outside the gene matches.